A selection of T cell receptor beta chains follows, all from one sample in a study of T cells expressing NK-cell markers. Each CDR3 protein gets one entry in TCRdb, which reprocessed the 5' RACE reads and gives no DNA. The clone table shows tens of thousands of distinct CDR3 sequences, with the ten largest holding less than 65%. Sequencing was performed on blood T cells: a sorted CD56 or NKG2C T cell subset, CD4+ or CD8+ T cells, or bulk PBMC T cells (not recorded which). All receptors derive from a woman between 18 and 70 years old in good health. The CDR3 runs from the conserved cysteine through the conserved F or W.

J | V | CDR3
TRBJ1-2 | TRBV19 | CASSMGETNYGYTF
TRBJ2-7 | TRBV6-5 | CASSLTGYEQYF
TRBJ2-2 | TRBV27 | CASSFENTGELFF
TRBJ2-3 | TRBV5-4 | CASSFSSGINTQYF
TRBJ1-4 | TRBV28 | CASSILTGATNEKLFF
TRBJ2-1 | TRBV5-6 | CASSSWTSGSSYNEQFF
TRBJ1-2 | TRBV12-3/TRBV12-4 | CASSLGRIYGYTF
TRBJ2-2 | TRBV28 | CASSERSTGELFF
TRBJ2-7 | TRBV6-1 | CASSRTGPYEQYF
TRBJ1-5 | TRBV19 | CASSISWNSNQPQHF
TRBJ1-5 | TRBV5-1 | CASSLEAGDYQPQHF
TRBJ2-1 | TRBV5-1 | CASSLRAGGWNEQFF
TRBJ1-1 | TRBV7-9 | CASSTAMNTEAFF
TRBJ2-3 | TRBV7-2 | CASSFPQGNPDTQYF
TRBJ2-3 | TRBV4-1 | CASSLGLGTDTQYF
TRBJ2-5 | TRBV7-8 | CASSLQGAEYQETQYF
TRBJ2-7 | TRBV2 | CASRITYEQYF
TRBJ1-4 | TRBV7-9 | CASSEDREREKLFF
TRBJ2-3 | TRBV12-3/TRBV12-4 | CASSPVVGWEADTQYF
TRBJ1-1 | TRBV27 | CASTLAGQGDTEAFF
TRBJ2-4 | TRBV27 | CASRPTSGENIQYF
TRBJ2-3 | TRBV7-9 | CASSLAHLSVATDTQYF
TRBJ2-3 | TRBV7-9 | CASSRGLYDTDTQYF
TRBJ2-1 | TRBV12-3/TRBV12-4 | CASSLLGRGRGNEQFF
TRBJ2-3 | TRBV6-1 | CASSESETGGTDTQYF
TRBJ2-2 | TRBV7-7 | CASSPQESGAPGELFF
TRBJ1-5 | TRBV7-2 | CASSPGQTSNQPQHF
TRBJ2-3 | TRBV7-9 | CASSGNVRPSTDTQYF
TRBJ2-7 | TRBV6-6 | CASSSPGYEQYF
TRBJ2-3 | TRBV2 | CASSGRQGSTDTQYF
TRBJ2-1 | TRBV7-9 | CASSPMGPGSPNEQFF
TRBJ2-3 | TRBV4-1 | CASSQGSTGTQYF
TRBJ2-7 | TRBV20-1 | CSARRESHSYEQYF
TRBJ2-5 | TRBV12-3/TRBV12-4 | CASSLPGLAGGPNGETQYF
TRBJ2-3 | TRBV20-1 | CSAFRDSGTSTDTQYF
TRBJ2-3 | TRBV6-1 | CASISGTGLWYTQYF
TRBJ1-6 | TRBV10-3 | CASLGTGDSPLHF
TRBJ2-1 | TRBV9 | CASRVGSGPLDEQFF
TRBJ2-7 | TRBV6-1 | CASSEAILTSSPEQYF
TRBJ2-7 | TRBV11-2 | CASSSAGTAYEQYF
TRBJ2-3 | TRBV24-1 | CATSDLSGDTDTQYF
TRBJ2-7 | TRBV27 | CASSFRTSGVFEQYF